This entry describes one T cell receptor beta chain. The target antigen is unknown. With 7 bases clipped from V and 2 bases from J, the junction kept 3 bases outside the gene matches. The CDR3 is 14 residues long. The germline V gene has CDR1 SGHNT and CDR2 YYREEE (reference sequence). This sample was included in a study of T cell responses to AZD1222 COVID-19 vaccine. General study findings and limits: The study reported that nearly half of spike-specific TCRs target unmutated variant regions. Vaccination with two AZD1222 doses was followed by a rise in Spike-specific TCR breadth and depth. Distributed over spike, vaccine-associated CD4 TCRs predominated at 160-218 and 743-854. Possibly, clonal diversity was underestimated; donors were largely white British and included more females.

Profiled with immunoSEQ multiplex PCR; TCRdb holds only in-frame clones, not every one. This repertoire shows around 79,000 clones, around 89% found once; its top ten account for about 20%. The V gene is TRBV5-4, the J gene TRBJ2-7, with 13 bases matching TRBD2. The origin of this receptor is an adult in good health. Sequencing was performed on peripheral blood, taken on day 0 of AZD1222 vaccination. Written as DNA, the CDR3 is TGTGCCAGCCGGACTAGCGGGGGTGCCTACGAGCAGTACTTC. This sequence encodes CASRTSGGAYEQYF.